Each of the 16 T cell receptor beta chains below was sequenced from the same sample in a study of response to subunit inactivated influenza vaccine. TCRdb re-called the RT-PCR reads through MiXCR, storing one row per CDR3 protein. The sample has over 750,000 distinct CDR3 sequences; approximately 21% are singletons. The specimen was PBMCs from blood, collected about 5 days after vaccination. Receptors originate from a man over 45 who received an inactivated influenza vaccine.

The sample holds a few counts of this clonotype. The chain combines TRBV24-1 with TRBJ2-1, with TRBD2 matching 7 bases. The junction had 4 bases not matched to a gene; V was cut back by 1 base and J by 8 bases. The germline CDR1 and CDR2 sequences are KGHDR and SFDVKD. This CDR3 contains 14 residues. CDR3 in DNA: TGTGCCACCAGTGATTTTCGGGGGGTACATGAGCAGTTCTTC. Translated: CATSDFRGVHEQFF.

This clonotype was seen more than once but under ten times. This chain links TRBV4-3 with TRBJ2-7, with 10 bases aligning to TRBD1. V gave up 8 bases and J gave up 1 base; unmatched junction bases: 5. The CDR3 is 14 amino acids. Looked up from germline, CDR1 is LGHNA and CDR2 is YSLEER. The CDR3 DNA sequence: TGCGCCAGCGGACCGGGACAGGGGTCCTACGAGCAGTACTTC. Translated, it gives CASGPGQGSYEQYF.

The CDR3 region is CASSALGPGDQETQYF. CDR3 sequence (DNA): TGTGCCAGCAGCGCCCTCGGCCCGGGGGACCAAGAGACCCAGTACTTC. The chain combines TRBV21-1 with TRBJ2-5; TRBD2, the table's D call, was not compared with the DNA. TRBV21-1 is a pseudogene. The CDR3 is 16 amino acids.

V usage is TRBV7-9 and J usage is TRBJ2-3; D call uncertain. The length of the CDR3 is 12 residues. The V end was cut by 7 bases, the J end by 6 bases, with 11 bases between. The germline V gene has CDR1 SEHNR and CDR2 FQNEAQ (reference sequence). The DNA for the CDR3 is TGTGCCAGCAAGGGCGTTATGGATACGCAGTATTTT. Translated, it gives CASKGVMDTQYF.

This clonotype was picked up a small number of times. This rearrangement joins TRBV12-3 or TRBV12-4 to TRBJ1-2, with D tentatively TRBD1 (5 bases). The length of the CDR3 is 13 residues. Trimming stripped 5 bases from V and 8 bases from J, with 15 bases between. The DNA of the CDR3 is TGTGCCAGCAGTCCCCCGGCAGGGAGAGGCTACACCTTC. It yields the protein CASSPPAGRGYTF.

This clonotype appeared a few times. CDR3 residues: CSARFHRDRAYEQYF. In DNA form, the CDR3 reads TGCAGTGCTAGATTCCACCGGGACAGGGCGTACGAGCAGTACTTC. V and J are TRBV20-1 and TRBJ2-7; 9 nucleotides line up with TRBD1. This CDR3 has 15 residues. The trim removed 2 bases at V and 4 bases at J, leaving 9 bases unmatched. The V gene's germline CDR1 is DFQATT and CDR2 SNEGSKA (reference sequence).

This chain joins TRBV3-1 and TRBJ2-3; the D is unclear. The CDR3 contains 12 residues. The V end lost 3 bases, the J end lost 6 bases, and 7 bases lay between the germline ends. Germline V gene data show CDR1 as LGHDT and CDR2 as YNNKEL (reference sequence). The CDR3 region is CASSHFSDTQYF. CDR3 DNA: TGTGCCAGCAGCCATTTCTCGGATACGCAGTATTTT.

The rearrangement links TRBV10-3 to TRBJ2-1; 11 positions agree with TRBD2. Trimming removed 2 bases from V and 4 bases from J; junction bases left unmatched: 10. This CDR3 comprises 18 residues. Germline assignment: CDR1 ENHRY and CDR2 SYGVKD. The chain's CDR3 is CAISENKGTSGAYNEQFF. The CDR3 DNA is TGTGCCATCAGTGAGAATAAGGGGACTAGCGGAGCTTACAATGAGCAGTTCTTC.

This clonotype was detected ten times or more. The CDR3 here is CASRVGRINSPLHF. The CDR3 DNA follows: TGTGCCAGCAGGGTGGGACGGATTAATTCACCCCTCCACTTT. V is TRBV6-1 and J is TRBJ1-6; possible D gene TRBD1, 5 bases. CDR3 length equals 14 residues. The V gene's germline CDR1 is MNHNS and CDR2 SASEGT. V shed 6 bases and J shed 6 bases, with 12 bases lying between them.

Concerning this clonotype itself: An end of the junction does not agree with germline; a read error may underlie this. The genes are TRBV20-1 and TRBJ2-2, with 7 bases lining up with TRBD2. This CDR3 spans 11 amino acids. CDR1 is DFQATT, CDR2 SNEGSKA, per germline (reference sequence). The CDR3 here is CSARGGLTVVF. CDR3 in DNA: TGCAGTGCTAGGGGAGGGTTAACGGTGGTTTTT.

V and J are TRBV12-3 or TRBV12-4 and TRBJ2-1, with D possibly matching TRBD2 (6 bases). The ends were cut back, 3 bases at V and 8 bases at J, with 14 bases in the middle. There are 14 residues in the CDR3. CDR3: CASSLESSSDEQFF. The CDR3 DNA sequence: TGTGCCAGCAGTTTGGAGTCCTCTAGCGATGAGCAGTTCTTC.

There are many counts of this clonotype. This chain connects TRBV11-2 to TRBJ2-1; 8 positions agree with TRBD2. This CDR3 comprises 17 residues. Germline lookup yields CDR1 SGHAT and CDR2 FQNNGV. V lost 1 base, J lost 2 bases, and 7 bases stayed unmatched. Here the CDR3 reads CASSLARGGRAYNEQFF. As DNA, the CDR3 is TGTGCCAGCAGCTTAGCCCGCGGGGGGAGAGCCTACAATGAGCAGTTCTTC.

This clonotype has just a few counts. The chain has TRBV5-5 and TRBJ1-1; D possibly corresponds to TRBD1 (5 bases). Germline CDR1 reads SGHKS; CDR2 reads YYEKEE (reference sequence). CDR3 length: 14 amino acids. V was trimmed by 1 base and J by 1 base, leaving 8 bases between them. In DNA, the CDR3 is TGTGCCAGCAGCTTGCTTACAGGGAACACTGAAGCTTTCTTT. Translated, it gives CASSLLTGNTEAFF.

The J gene is TRBJ1-6, the V gene TRBV12-3 or TRBV12-4; tentative D call: TRBD1 (6 bases). The CDR3 is 15 residues long. V was trimmed by 4 bases and J by 4 bases, leaving 11 bases between them. The CDR3 loop reads CASSSGQFYNSPLHF. The CDR3 bases are TGTGCCAGCAGTTCCGGACAGTTTTATAATTCACCCCTCCACTTT.

This clonotype has only a few counts. The rearrangement uses TRBV6-2 or TRBV6-3 and TRBJ2-7; weak D call: TRBD2 (5 bases). CDR1 and CDR2 (germline): MNHEY, SVGEGT. The length of the CDR3 is 15 residues. Trimming took 4 bases from V and 1 from J, leaving 14 bases between them. CDR3 protein: CASSSLLTGSYEQYF. DNA for the CDR3: TGTGCCAGCAGTTCCCTCTTGACGGGATCCTACGAGCAGTACTTC.

The chain carries TRBV12-3 or TRBV12-4 and TRBJ2-4; 7 nucleotides agree with TRBD2. V lost 8 bases to trimming and J lost 7 bases; unmatched junction nucleotides: 8. This CDR3 comprises 13 residues. The CDR3 DNA reads TGTGCCAGCCGTGGGGGGGTCCGGAACATTCAGTACTTC. Translating gives CASRGGVRNIQYF.